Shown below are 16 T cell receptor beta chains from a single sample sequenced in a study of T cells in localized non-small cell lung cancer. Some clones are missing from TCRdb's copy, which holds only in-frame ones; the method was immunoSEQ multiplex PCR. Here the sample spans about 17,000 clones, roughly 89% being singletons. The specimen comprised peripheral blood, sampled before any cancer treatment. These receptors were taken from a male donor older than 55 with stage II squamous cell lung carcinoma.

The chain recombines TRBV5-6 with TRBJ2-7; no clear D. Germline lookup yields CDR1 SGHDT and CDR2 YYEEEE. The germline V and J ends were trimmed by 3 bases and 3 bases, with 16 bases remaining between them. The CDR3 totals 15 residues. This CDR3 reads CASSSPLPPFYEQYF. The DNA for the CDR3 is TGTGCCAGCAGCTCACCACTGCCCCCTTTCTACGAGCAGTACTTC.

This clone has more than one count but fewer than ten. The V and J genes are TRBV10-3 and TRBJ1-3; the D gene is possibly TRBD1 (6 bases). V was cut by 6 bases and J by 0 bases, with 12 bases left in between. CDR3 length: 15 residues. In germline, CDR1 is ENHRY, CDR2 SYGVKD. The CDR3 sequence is CAIRGDRSSGNTIYF. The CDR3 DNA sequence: TGTGCCATCAGGGGTGACAGGTCCTCTGGAAACACCATATATTTT.

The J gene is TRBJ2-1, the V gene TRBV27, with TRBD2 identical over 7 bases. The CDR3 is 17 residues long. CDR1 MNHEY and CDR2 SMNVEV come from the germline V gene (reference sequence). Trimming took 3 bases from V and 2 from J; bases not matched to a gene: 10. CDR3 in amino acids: CASSFLVAGVAYNEQFF. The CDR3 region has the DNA TGTGCCAGCAGTTTTCTCGTGGCGGGAGTAGCCTACAATGAGCAGTTCTTC.

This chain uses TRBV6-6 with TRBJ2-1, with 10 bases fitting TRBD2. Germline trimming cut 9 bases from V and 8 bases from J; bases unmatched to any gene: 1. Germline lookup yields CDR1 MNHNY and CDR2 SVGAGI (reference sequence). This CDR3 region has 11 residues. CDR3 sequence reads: CASLAGDEQFF. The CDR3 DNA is TGTGCCAGTCTAGCGGGAGATGAGCAGTTCTTC.

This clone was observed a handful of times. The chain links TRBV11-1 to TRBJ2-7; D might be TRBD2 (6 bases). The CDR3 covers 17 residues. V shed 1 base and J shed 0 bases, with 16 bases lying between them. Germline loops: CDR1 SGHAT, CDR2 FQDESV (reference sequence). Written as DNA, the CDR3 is TGTGCCAGCAGCTTAGAAGTTTGGAGGGGATCCTCCTACGAGCAGTACTTC. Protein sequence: CASSLEVWRGSSYEQYF. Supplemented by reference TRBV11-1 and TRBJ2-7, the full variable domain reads EAEVAQSPRYKITEKSQAVAFWCDPISGHATLYWYRQILGQGPELLVQFQDESVVDDSQLPKDRFSAERLKGVDSTLKIQPAELGDSAMYLCASSLEVWRGSSYEQYFGPGTRLTVT.

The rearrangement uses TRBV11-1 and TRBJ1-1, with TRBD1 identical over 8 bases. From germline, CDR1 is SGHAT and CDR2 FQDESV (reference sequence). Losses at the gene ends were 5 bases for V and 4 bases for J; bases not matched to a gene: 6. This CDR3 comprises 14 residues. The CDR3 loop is CASSPTTGGTEAFF. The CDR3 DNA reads TGTGCCAGCAGCCCTACAACAGGGGGCACTGAAGCTTTCTTT.

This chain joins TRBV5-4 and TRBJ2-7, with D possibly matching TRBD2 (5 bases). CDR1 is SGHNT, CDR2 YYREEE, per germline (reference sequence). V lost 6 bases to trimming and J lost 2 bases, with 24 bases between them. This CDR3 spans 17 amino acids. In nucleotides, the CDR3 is TGTGCCAGCACCCCTGAGATATGGGCCGGAGGAACCTACGAGCAGTACTTC. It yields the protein CASTPEIWAGGTYEQYF. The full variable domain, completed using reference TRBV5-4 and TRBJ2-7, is ETGVTQSPTHLIKTRGQQVTLRCSSQSGHNTVSWYQQALGQGPQFIFQYYREEENGRGNFPPRFSGLQFPNYSSELNVNALELDDSALYLCASTPEIWAGGTYEQYFGPGTRLTVT.

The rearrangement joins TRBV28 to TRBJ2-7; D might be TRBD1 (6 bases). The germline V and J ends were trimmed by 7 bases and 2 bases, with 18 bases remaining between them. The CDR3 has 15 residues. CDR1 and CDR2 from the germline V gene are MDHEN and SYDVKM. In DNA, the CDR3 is TGTGCCAGCAACAGGGTCGGGTCATTGGCCTACGAGCAGTACTTC. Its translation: CASNRVGSLAYEQYF.

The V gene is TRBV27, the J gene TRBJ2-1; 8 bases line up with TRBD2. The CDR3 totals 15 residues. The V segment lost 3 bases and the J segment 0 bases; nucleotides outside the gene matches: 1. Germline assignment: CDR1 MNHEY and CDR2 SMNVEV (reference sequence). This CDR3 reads CASSFRGGSYNEQFF. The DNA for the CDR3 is TGTGCCAGCAGTTTCCGGGGGGGCTCCTACAATGAGCAGTTCTTC.

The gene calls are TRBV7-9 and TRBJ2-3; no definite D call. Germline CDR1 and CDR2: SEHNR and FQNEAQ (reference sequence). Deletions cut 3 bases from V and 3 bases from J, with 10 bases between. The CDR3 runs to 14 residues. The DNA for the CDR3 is TGTGCCAGCAGCTTTTTCCTAGGGACAGATACGCAGTATTTT. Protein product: CASSFFLGTDTQYF.

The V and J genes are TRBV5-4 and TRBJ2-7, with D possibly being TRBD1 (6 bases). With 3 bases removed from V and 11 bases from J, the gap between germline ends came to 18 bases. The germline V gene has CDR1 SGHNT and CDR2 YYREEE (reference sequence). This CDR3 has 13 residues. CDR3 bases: TGTGCCAGCAGCTGGCCCGGGACACCCGGAGAGTACTTC. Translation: CASSWPGTPGEYF.

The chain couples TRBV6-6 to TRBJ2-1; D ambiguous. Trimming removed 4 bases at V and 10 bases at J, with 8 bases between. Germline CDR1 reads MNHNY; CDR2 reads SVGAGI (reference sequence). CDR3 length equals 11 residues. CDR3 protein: CASSSVSEQFF. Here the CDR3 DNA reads TGTGCCAGCAGTTCCGTAAGCGAGCAGTTCTTC.

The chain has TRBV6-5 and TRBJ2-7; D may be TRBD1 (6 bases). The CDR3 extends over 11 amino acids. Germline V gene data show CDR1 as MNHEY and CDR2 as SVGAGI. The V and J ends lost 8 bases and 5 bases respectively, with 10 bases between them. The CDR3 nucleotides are TGTGCCAGCCTTTCAGGGGACGAGCAGTACTTC. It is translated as CASLSGDEQYF.

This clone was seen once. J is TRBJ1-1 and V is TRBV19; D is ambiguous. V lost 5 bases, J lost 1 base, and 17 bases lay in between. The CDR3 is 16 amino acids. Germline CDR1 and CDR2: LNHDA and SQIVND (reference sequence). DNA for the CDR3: TGTGCCAGTAGTGAAGCCGTGGGAGGGTGGAACACTGAAGCTTTCTTT. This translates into CASSEAVGGWNTEAFF.

The DNA for the CDR3 is TGTGCCAGTAGCCCTGACAGGGGGCCGTACAATGAGCAGTTCTTC. Protein sequence: CASSPDRGPYNEQFF. V and J are TRBV19 and TRBJ2-1; TRBD1 matches 10 bases. The germline gives CDR1 LNHDA, CDR2 SQIVND (reference sequence). This CDR3 spans 15 amino acids. J gave up 4 bases and V 6 bases, and 6 bases lay outside the gene matches.

CDR3: CATAGNREGYEQYF. CDR3 nucleotides: TGTGCCACCGCTGGTAACCGGGAGGGCTACGAGCAGTACTTC. The chain joins TRBV2 to TRBJ2-7; TRBD2 matches at 8 bases. CDR3 size: 14 residues. The ends lost 10 bases at V and 3 bases at J; junction bases unmatched: 11. Germline V lookup: CDR1 SNHLY, CDR2 FYNNEI.